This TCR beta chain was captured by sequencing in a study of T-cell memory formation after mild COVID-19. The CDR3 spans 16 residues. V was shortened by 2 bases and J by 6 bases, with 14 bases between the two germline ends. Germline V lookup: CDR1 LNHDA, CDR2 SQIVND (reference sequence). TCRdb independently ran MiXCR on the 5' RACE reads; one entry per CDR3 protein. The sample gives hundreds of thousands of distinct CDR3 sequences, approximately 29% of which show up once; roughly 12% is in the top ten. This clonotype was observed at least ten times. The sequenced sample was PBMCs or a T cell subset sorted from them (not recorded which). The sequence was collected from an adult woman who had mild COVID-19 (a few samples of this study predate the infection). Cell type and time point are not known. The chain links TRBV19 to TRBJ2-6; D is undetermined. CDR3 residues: CASSILGPYEANVLTF. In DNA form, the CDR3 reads TGTGCCAGTAGTATACTCGGGCCCTATGAGGCCAACGTCCTGACTTTC.